These 12 T cell receptor beta chains came from one sample sequenced in a study of blood T cell repertoires in COVID-19. This table comes from immunoSEQ multiplex PCR, and its TCRdb copy is limited to in-frame clones, with some not included. Among 220,000 or so clones listed, approximately 90% were seen once. The source material was peripheral blood. These receptors were obtained from a woman aged 45 to 65 with COVID-19, enrolled during active disease.

The chain combines TRBV5-8 with TRBJ1-5, with 9 bases identical to TRBD1. CDR1 is SGHTS and CDR2 is YDEGEE in the germline V gene. The CDR3 sequence is 15 residues long. V gave up 5 bases and J gave up 3 bases; unmatched junction bases: 6. The CDR3: CASRSDRGYNQPQHF. The CDR3, as DNA: TGTGCCAGCAGATCCGACAGGGGGTACAATCAGCCCCAGCATTTT.

The V call is TRBV19, the J call TRBJ1-2, with 7 bases fitting TRBD1. From germline, CDR1 is LNHDA and CDR2 SQIVND (reference sequence). The CDR3 has 14 amino acids. J lost 4 bases, V lost 7 bases, and 9 bases had no gene match. The CDR3 sequence is CASTQRDRLYGYTF. CDR3 nucleotides: TGTGCCAGTACTCAAAGGGACAGACTCTATGGCTACACCTTC. The full variable domain, completed using reference TRBV19 and TRBJ1-2, is DGGITQSPKYLFRKEGQNVTLSCEQNLNHDAMYWYRQDPGQGLRLIYYSQIVNDFQKGDIAEGYSVSREKKESFPLTVTSAQKNPTAFYLCASTQRDRLYGYTFGSGTRLTVV.

The chain couples TRBV27 to TRBJ2-7, with TRBD1 identical over 11 bases. From germline, CDR1 is MNHEY and CDR2 SMNVEV (reference sequence). The CDR3 consists of 15 residues. Unmatched junction bases numbered 1, after V lost 2 bases and J lost 1 base. CDR3 protein: CASSLGTGGSYEQYF. The CDR3 region has the DNA TGTGCCAGCAGTTTAGGGACAGGGGGTTCCTACGAGCAGTACTTC.

V usage is TRBV6-1 and J usage is TRBJ1-5; 9 nucleotides match TRBD1. The CDR3 consists of 15 residues. V gave up 2 bases and J gave up 6 bases; unmatched junction bases: 5. The germline V gene has CDR1 MNHNS and CDR2 SASEGT. The CDR3 DNA follows: TGTGCCAGCAGTGAATGGACAGGGGAGAGTCAGCCCCAGCATTTT. Translated: CASSEWTGESQPQHF.

The V gene is TRBV6-1, the J gene TRBJ1-5; D is uncertain. Trimming took 3 bases from V and 7 from J, leaving 10 bases between them. Germline V lookup: CDR1 MNHNS, CDR2 SASEGT. The length of the CDR3 is 13 residues. The CDR3 reads CASSDTVQQPQHF. DNA of the CDR3: TGTGCCAGCAGTGATACAGTTCAACAGCCCCAGCATTTT.

The rearrangement links TRBV11-2 to TRBJ2-3; TRBD2 agrees at 8 bases. This CDR3 is 18 amino acids long. Trimming at V came to 0 bases and at J to 0 bases, leaving 8 bases not matched to a gene. Per the germline V gene, CDR1 is SGHAT and CDR2 is FQNNGV. The CDR3 DNA sequence: TGTGCCAGCAGCTTAGACTGGCTAGCGGGTTATAGCACAGATACGCAGTATTTT. This translates into CASSLDWLAGYSTDTQYF. Using reference TRBV11-2 and TRBJ2-3 for the parts outside the CDR3, the full variable domain is EAGVAQSPRYKIIEKRQSVAFWCNPISGHATLYWYQQILGQGPKLLIQFQNNGVVDDSQLPKDRFSAERLKGVDSTLKIQPAKLEDSAVYLCASSLDWLAGYSTDTQYFGPGTRLTVL.

The chain carries TRBV27 and TRBJ1-2; TRBD1 might be the D (5 bases). CDR3 length equals 13 residues. Per germline, CDR1 MNHEY and CDR2 SMNVEV (reference sequence). V lost 4 bases, J lost 2 bases, and 8 bases lay in between. The DNA of the CDR3 is TGTGCCAGCAGTTCGACAGTGAACTATGGCTACACCTTC. Translating it yields CASSSTVNYGYTF.

The chain couples TRBV12-5 to TRBJ2-3; the match to TRBD2 covers 8 bases. The CDR3 runs to 15 residues. J gave up 4 bases and V 6 bases, and 9 bases lay outside the gene matches. CDR1 and CDR2 from the germline V gene are LGHNT and FRNRAP. As DNA, the CDR3 is TGTGCTAGTGGCCGGGGGACTAGTTGGCCAGATACGCAGTATTTT. Translated: CASGRGTSWPDTQYF.

The chain recombines TRBV28 with TRBJ1-6, with 7 positions matching TRBD1. The junction had 5 bases not matched to a gene; V was cut back by 1 base and J by 11 bases. The CDR3 is made up of 14 amino acids. Germline values: CDR1 MDHEN, CDR2 SYDVKM. Written as DNA, the CDR3 is TGTGCCAGCAGTTTATACAGGGGCCCAGCACCCCTCCACTTT. It translates to CASSLYRGPAPLHF.

The chain uses TRBV5-6 and TRBJ1-1; no clear D gene. Trimming shortened V by 1 base and J by 7 bases, and 14 bases separated the two germline ends. Germline loops: CDR1 SGHDT, CDR2 YYEEEE. The CDR3 is 14 amino acids. The CDR3 DNA reads as TGTGCCAGCAGCTTGTATAGCTCCCCCTTTGAAGCTTTCTTT. It encodes CASSLYSSPFEAFF. Complete variable domain (other parts from reference TRBV5-6 and TRBJ1-1): DAGVTQSPTHLIKTRGQQVTLRCSPKSGHDTVSWYQQALGQGPQFIFQYYEEEERQRGNFPDRFSGHQFPNYSSELNVNALLLGDSALYLCASSLYSSPFEAFFGQGTRLTVV.

V is TRBV5-6 and J is TRBJ2-7; 7 bases agree with TRBD1. Germline V gene sequence: CDR1 SGHDT, CDR2 YYEEEE. This CDR3 contains 18 residues. V was pared by 1 base and J by 3 bases, with 16 bases of the junction left unmatched. Here the CDR3 DNA reads TGTGCCAGCAGCTTGTCCTCAACAGGGGTGTCCGGACGCTACGAGCAGTACTTC. Encoded protein: CASSLSSTGVSGRYEQYF. The complete variable domain, with remaining parts taken from reference TRBV5-6 and TRBJ2-7, reads DAGVTQSPTHLIKTRGQQVTLRCSPKSGHDTVSWYQQALGQGPQFIFQYYEEEERQRGNFPDRFSGHQFPNYSSELNVNALLLGDSALYLCASSLSSTGVSGRYEQYFGPGTRLTVT.

The chain's CDR3 is CASSPQGENTEAFF. CDR3 DNA: TGTGCCAGCTCACCACAGGGGGAGAACACTGAAGCTTTCTTT. This chain links TRBV18 with TRBJ1-1; weak D call: TRBD1 (6 bases). There are 14 residues in the CDR3. The V gene's germline CDR1 is KGHSH and CDR2 LQKENI. Deletions cut 1 base from V and 1 base from J, with 7 bases between.